The clone carrying this T cell receptor (beta chain) was seen only once. Its antigen is unknown. The record originates from a study of shared clonotypes between healthy human individuals. General study points: Apart from blood, nothing was sampled; tissue repertoires likely differ.

Germline assignment: CDR1 SGHDT and CDR2 YYEEEE. V lost 3 bases, J lost 3 bases, and 7 bases stayed unmatched. This CDR3 region has 16 residues. It was across several immunoSEQ plates that each subset's genomic DNA was evenly split. For sorted subsets, 150 to 250 ng DNA per replicate equaled approximately 32,000 T cell genomes. Using immunoSEQ multiplex PCR, the repertoire was profiled, and TCRdb retains in-frame clones only, with some absent. The sample carries more than 850,000 clones, about 84% recorded once. The chain combines TRBV5-6 with TRBJ2-1; 9 nucleotides match TRBD2. Sequencing used memory CD4+ T cells from PBMCs. Subset specified: CD45RA-negative fraction. The receptor comes from a man aged 18 to 30 in good health. Some clones in this sample may be carry-over from other donors' samples. The CDR3 DNA sequence: TGTGCCAGCAGCTCCTCTAGCGGGGAGAACTACAATGAGCAGTTCTTC. This translates into CASSSSSGENYNEQFF.